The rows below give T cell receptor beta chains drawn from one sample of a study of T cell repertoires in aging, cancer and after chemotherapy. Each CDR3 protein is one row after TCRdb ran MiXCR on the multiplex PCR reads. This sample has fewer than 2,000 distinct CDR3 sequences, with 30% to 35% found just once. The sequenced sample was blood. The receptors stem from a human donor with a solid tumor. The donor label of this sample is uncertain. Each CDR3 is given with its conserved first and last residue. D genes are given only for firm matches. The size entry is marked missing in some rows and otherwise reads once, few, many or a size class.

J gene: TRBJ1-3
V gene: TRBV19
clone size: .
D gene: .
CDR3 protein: CASPVRESSGNTIYF
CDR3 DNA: TGTGCCAGCCCGGTGCGGGAGAGCTCTGGAAACACCATATATTTT

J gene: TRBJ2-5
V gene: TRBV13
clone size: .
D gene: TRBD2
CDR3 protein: CASSFRSAGEETQYF
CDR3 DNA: TGTGCCAGCAGCTTTCGATCAGCGGGAGAAGAGACCCAGTACTTC

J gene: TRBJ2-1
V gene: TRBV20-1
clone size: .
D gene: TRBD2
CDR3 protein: CSARQAGESSYNEQFF
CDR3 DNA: TGCAGTGCTAGACAGGCGGGGGAGAGCTCCTACAATGAGCAGTTCTTC

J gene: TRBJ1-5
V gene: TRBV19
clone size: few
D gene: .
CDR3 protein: CASGATNQPQHF
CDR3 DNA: TGTGCCAGTGGGGCGACCAATCAGCCCCAGCATTTT

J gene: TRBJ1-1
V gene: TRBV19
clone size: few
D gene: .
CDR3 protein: CASRGRDTEAFF
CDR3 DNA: TGTGCCAGTAGGGGAAGGGACACTGAAGCTTTCTTT

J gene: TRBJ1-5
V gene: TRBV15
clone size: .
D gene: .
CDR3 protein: CATSRDSGEPQHF
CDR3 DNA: TGTGCCACCAGCAGGGATAGTGGGGAGCCCCAGCATTTT

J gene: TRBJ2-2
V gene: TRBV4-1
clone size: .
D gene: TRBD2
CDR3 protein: CASSQDSLAERTGELFF
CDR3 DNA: TGCGCCAGCAGCCAAGATAGCCTAGCGGAACGCACCGGGGAGCTGTTTTTT

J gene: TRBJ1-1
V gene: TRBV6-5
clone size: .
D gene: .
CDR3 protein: CASSPRAGDTEAFF
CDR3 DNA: TGTGCCAGCAGCCCGCGGGCCGGGGACACTGAAGCTTTCTTT

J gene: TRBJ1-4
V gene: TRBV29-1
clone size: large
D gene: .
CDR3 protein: CSVRANGEKLFF
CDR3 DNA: TGCAGCGTTAGGGCCAACGGCGAAAAACTGTTTTTT

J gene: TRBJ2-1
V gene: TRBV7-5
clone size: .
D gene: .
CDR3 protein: CISVSEVNPGGYNEQFF
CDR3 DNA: .

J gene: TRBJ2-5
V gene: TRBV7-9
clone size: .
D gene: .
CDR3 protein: CASRATGRLQETQYF
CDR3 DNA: TGTGCCAGCAGGGCAACGGGGAGGCTCCAAGAGACCCAGTACTTC

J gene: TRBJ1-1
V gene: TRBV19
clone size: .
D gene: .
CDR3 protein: CASRRDGENTEAFF
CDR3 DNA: TGTGCCAGTAGAAGGGACGGCGAGAACACTGAAGCTTTCTTT

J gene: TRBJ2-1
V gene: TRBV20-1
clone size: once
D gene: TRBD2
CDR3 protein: CSAVTGTSAYNEQFF
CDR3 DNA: TGCAGTGCTGTGACCGGGACTAGCGCCTACAATGAGCAGTTCTTC

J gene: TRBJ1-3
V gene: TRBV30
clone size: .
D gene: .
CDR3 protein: CAWSPLTRGGNTIYF
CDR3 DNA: TGTGCCTGGAGCCCCTTGACCCGCGGGGGGAACACCATATATTTT

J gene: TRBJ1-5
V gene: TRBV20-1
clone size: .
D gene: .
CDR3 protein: CSATQAMTVRTRQPQHF
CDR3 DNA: TGCAGTGCTACCCAGGCAATGACAGTAAGGACGCGCCAGCCCCAGCATTTT

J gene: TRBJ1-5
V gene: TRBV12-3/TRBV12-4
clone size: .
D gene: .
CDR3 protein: CASSLQLGGANQPQHF
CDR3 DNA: TGTGCCAGCAGTTTACAGCTCGGTGGGGCGAATCAGCCCCAGCATTTT

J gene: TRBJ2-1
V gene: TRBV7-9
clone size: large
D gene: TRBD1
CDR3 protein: CASTDRDVQFF
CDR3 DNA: TGTGCCAGCACCGACAGGGACGTGCAGTTCTTC

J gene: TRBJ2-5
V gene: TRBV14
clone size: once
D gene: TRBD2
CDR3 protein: CASSQQLAAYQETQYF
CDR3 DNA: TGTGCCAGCAGCCAACAACTAGCGGCGTACCAAGAGACCCAGTACTTC

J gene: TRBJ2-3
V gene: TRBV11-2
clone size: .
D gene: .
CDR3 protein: CASSLAGTDTQYF
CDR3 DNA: TGTGCCAGCAGCTTAGCGGGGACAGATACGCAGTATTTT

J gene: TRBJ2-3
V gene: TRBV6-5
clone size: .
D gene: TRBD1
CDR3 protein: CDSRETGGTKDTQYF
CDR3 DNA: TGTGACAGCAGGGAAACAGGGGGTACCAAAGATACGCAGTATTTT

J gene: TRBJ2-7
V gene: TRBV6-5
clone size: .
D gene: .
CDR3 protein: CASSWGGSAYEQYF
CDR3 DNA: TGTGCCAGCAGTTGGGGAGGTTCCGCCTACGAGCAGTACTTC

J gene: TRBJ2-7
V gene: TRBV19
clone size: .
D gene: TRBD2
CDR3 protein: CASSTQGLAYEQYF
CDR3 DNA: TGTGCCAGTAGTACCCAGGGACTAGCCTACGAGCAGTACTTC

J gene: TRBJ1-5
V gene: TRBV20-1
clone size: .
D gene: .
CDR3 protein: CSAPGANNQPQHF
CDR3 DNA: TGCAGTGCTCCAGGGGCGAACAATCAGCCCCAGCATTTT

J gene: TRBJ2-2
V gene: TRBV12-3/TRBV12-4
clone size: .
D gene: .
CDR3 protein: CASSLSRANTGELFF
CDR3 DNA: TGTGCCAGCAGTTTGTCCAGGGCGAACACCGGGGAGCTGTTTTTT

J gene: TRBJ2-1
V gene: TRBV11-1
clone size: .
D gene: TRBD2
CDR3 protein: CASSRSGLTYYNEQFF
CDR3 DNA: TGTGCCAGCAGCCGTTCGGGACTAACATACTACAATGAGCAGTTCTTC